The 26 T cell receptor beta chains presented below share a single source sample, sequenced in a study of human T cells and chemical hapten exposure. TCRdb processed the RACE reads anew with MiXCR; each CDR3 protein has one entry. The repertoire holds under 450,000 distinct CDR3 sequences, about 6.9% seen once, with around 6% in the top ten. As for time point: patch test 2, 6 weeks after DPC sensitization. The treatment was: therapeutic diphenylcyclopropenone sensitization with weekly scalp DPC. Sequenced here: whole blood, sampled in connection with sensitization to the hapten diphenylcyclopropenone (DPC). The receptors shown here come from a woman aged 18-30 years with alopecia areata. Some clones in this sample may be carry-over from other donors' samples.

This clonotype was counted only a few times. The chain recombines TRBV5-6 with TRBJ2-2, with D maybe TRBD1 (6 bases). The CDR3 spans 14 residues. Per the germline V gene, CDR1 is SGHDT and CDR2 is YYEEEE. V was cut by 3 bases and J by 5 bases, with 11 bases left in between. CDR3 protein: CASSSNQGTGELFF. The CDR3 coding sequence is TGTGCCAGCAGCTCGAACCAGGGGACCGGGGAGCTGTTTTTT.

A few counts support this clonotype. The rearrangement uses TRBV6-1 and TRBJ2-3; D is perhaps TRBD1 (8 bases). Germline CDR1 and CDR2: MNHNS and SASEGT. The CDR3 contains 19 residues. Deletions cut 7 bases from V and 0 bases from J, with 26 bases between. CDR3 loop: CASTRWTGTNRPSTDTQYF. Here the CDR3 DNA reads TGTGCCAGCACCAGATGGACAGGGACTAACCGACCTAGCACAGATACGCAGTATTTT.

There are many counts of this clonotype. The chain recombines TRBV7-2 with TRBJ2-3; perhaps TRBD1 as D (6 bases). The germline V gene encodes CDR1 SGHTA and CDR2 FQGNSA. The CDR3 sequence is 12 residues long. The ends were cut back, 6 bases at V and 5 bases at J, with 9 bases in the middle. In DNA, the CDR3 is TGTGCCAGCAGTTCAGGGGTAGATACGCAGTATTTT. Its protein is CASSSGVDTQYF.

This clonotype was detected a few times. The chain has TRBV20-1 and TRBJ2-7, with D perhaps TRBD1 or TRBD2 (6 bases each). Germline V gene sequence: CDR1 DFQATT, CDR2 SNEGSKA (reference sequence). CDR3 size: 17 residues. Trimming took 0 bases from V and 2 from J, leaving 20 bases between them. CDR3 amino acids: CSAREYRVDGGPYEQYF. DNA for the CDR3: TGCAGTGCTAGAGAGTACAGGGTGGACGGGGGCCCCTACGAGCAGTACTTC.

This clonotype occurred many times. The chain couples TRBV25-1 to TRBJ2-5, with D possibly TRBD1 on 6 matching bases. From germline, CDR1 is MGHDK and CDR2 SYGVNS. Trimming cost V 2 bases and J 5 bases, with 18 bases left between them. The CDR3 has 16 residues. The CDR3 spells CASSENPDLQGETQYF. The CDR3, as DNA: TGTGCCAGCAGTGAAAATCCCGACCTCCAGGGGGAGACCCAGTACTTC.

This chain joins TRBV27 and TRBJ2-7; 7 bases agree with TRBD1. This CDR3 is built from 13 residues. Trimming took 5 bases from V and 3 from J; bases not matched to a gene: 4. Germline V CDR1 and CDR2: MNHEY, SMNVEV (reference sequence). CDR3 in amino acids: CASSQNRGYEQYF. As DNA, the CDR3 is TGTGCCAGCAGTCAAAACAGGGGCTACGAGCAGTACTTC.

A word on this clonotype: A much larger clone sits a single nucleotide away, making a read error possible. The genes are TRBV7-8 and TRBJ1-1, with 7 bases fitting TRBD1. Germline assignment: CDR1 SGHVS and CDR2 FQNEAQ. There are 16 residues in the CDR3. DNA for the CDR3: TGTGCCGGCAGTTCTAGGGGGCGGGCGGTGAACACTGAAGCTTTCTTT. This gives the protein CAGSSRGRAVNTEAFF.

This chain uses TRBV2 with TRBJ2-1, with 10 bases identical to TRBD2. Germline assignment: CDR1 SNHLY and CDR2 FYNNEI. V shed 4 bases, J shed 4 bases, and the junction held 4 bases outside the gene matches. This CDR3 is built from 15 residues. Here the CDR3 DNA reads TGTGCCAGCAGTGCTAGCGGGGGCTCTTACAATGAGCAGTTCTTC. Translation: CASSASGGSYNEQFF.

This clonotype was found a few times. The chain uses TRBV7-8 and TRBJ1-1; D is possibly TRBD1 (5 bases). The V end was cut by 3 bases, the J end by 4 bases, with 12 bases between. The CDR3 is 14 residues long. Germline CDR1 and CDR2: SGHVS and FQNEAQ. CDR3 sequence reads: CASSFRAGVTEAFF. The CDR3, as DNA: TGTGCCAGCAGCTTCAGGGCGGGGGTCACTGAAGCTTTCTTT. Filled out from reference TRBV7-8 and TRBJ1-1, the complete variable domain reads GAGVSQSPRYKVAKRGQDVALRCDPISGHVSLFWYQQALGQGPEFLTYFQNEAQLDKSGLPSDRFFAERPEGSVSTLKIQRTQQEDSAVYLCASSFRAGVTEAFFGQGTRLTVV.

The gene calls are TRBV6-1 and TRBJ2-3, with 11 bases lining up with TRBD2. V was pared by 6 bases and J by 2 bases, with 7 bases of the junction left unmatched. The CDR3 spans 16 residues. Per the germline V gene, CDR1 is MNHNS and CDR2 is SASEGT. The CDR3 DNA is TGTGCCAGCAGCACCCTTAGCGGGGGGGTCACAGATACGCAGTATTTT. It specifies CASSTLSGGVTDTQYF.

With regard to this clonotype: With a much larger clone just one base away, this may be a read error. The V gene is TRBV12-3 or TRBV12-4, the J gene TRBJ1-1, with D perhaps matching TRBD1 (5 bases). V shed 1 base and J shed 7 bases, with 13 bases lying between them. The CDR3 extends over 14 amino acids. In DNA, the CDR3 is TGTGCCAGCAGTTTAGGAGGGGCGAGCATTGAAGCTTTCTTT. Its translation: CASSLGGASIEAFF.

This clonotype occurred a few times. The V and J genes are TRBV18 and TRBJ2-6, with D possibly matching TRBD2 (6 bases). The V gene lost 2 bases and the J gene lost 4 bases, with 12 bases spanning the gap. The V gene's germline CDR1 is KGHSH and CDR2 LQKENI. There are 16 residues in the CDR3. CDR3 DNA sequence: TGTGCCAGCTCACCAGAGGCGGGAACGGGGGCCAACGTCCTGACTTTC. Translating it yields CASSPEAGTGANVLTF.

The gene calls are TRBV13 and TRBJ2-7, with D perhaps TRBD1 (5 bases). Trimming removed 5 bases from V and 2 bases from J, with 13 bases in between. CDR3 length: 14 residues. Germline V gene sequence: CDR1 PRHDT, CDR2 FYEKMQ (reference sequence). In nucleotides, the CDR3 is TGTGCCAGCAGCCCCCGCAGGGATACCTACGAGCAGTACTTC. It specifies CASSPRRDTYEQYF.

This clonotype was detected a few times. This chain uses TRBV7-9 with TRBJ2-7; D possibly corresponds to TRBD1 (5 bases). The CDR3 runs 14 residues. Trimming left V 0 bases short and J 2 bases short, with 8 bases between. Per germline, CDR1 SEHNR and CDR2 FQNEAQ (reference sequence). This CDR3 is CASSLAGAAYEQYF. The DNA for the CDR3 is TGTGCCAGCAGCTTAGCAGGGGCCGCCTACGAGCAGTACTTC.

The chain has TRBV7-2 and TRBJ2-7; D might be TRBD1 (6 bases). The CDR3 totals 16 residues. Germline values: CDR1 SGHTA, CDR2 FQGNSA. V was clipped by 5 bases and J by 5 bases, with 22 bases between them. This CDR3 reads CASSPTPGQHRDEQYF. CDR3 nucleotides: TGTGCCAGCAGCCCGACCCCAGGACAGCATCGGGACGAGCAGTACTTC.

This chain links TRBV6-5 with TRBJ2-1; 8 bases are a match to TRBD1. J was trimmed by 3 bases and V by 0 bases; bases with no gene match: 4. This CDR3 spans 16 amino acids. Germline V gene sequence: CDR1 MNHEY, CDR2 SVGAGI. The CDR3 bases are TGTGCCAGCAGTTACTCGCGGACAGGGATCTACAATGAGCAGTTCTTC. Amino acids: CASSYSRTGIYNEQFF.

V is TRBV4-3 and J is TRBJ2-5; D possibly corresponds to TRBD1 (5 bases). The length of the CDR3 is 17 residues. The V end lost 0 bases, the J end lost 2 bases, and 16 bases lay between the germline ends. Germline lookup yields CDR1 LGHNA and CDR2 YSLEER. CDR3 sequence reads: CASSQEPQGSTQETQYF. In nucleotides, the CDR3 is TGCGCCAGCAGCCAAGAACCCCAGGGTAGTACTCAAGAGACCCAGTACTTC.

This clonotype was picked up many times. The gene calls are TRBV6-2 or TRBV6-3 and TRBJ1-1; D is unclear. In germline, CDR1 is MNHEY, CDR2 SVGEGT. CDR3 length equals 13 residues. V lost 8 bases and J lost 4, with 14 bases in between. The CDR3 here is CASGVTQTTEAFF. CDR3 sequence (DNA): TGTGCCAGCGGGGTGACACAGACCACTGAAGCTTTCTTT.

This clonotype was seen a few times. The chain is built from TRBV7-9 and TRBJ2-7; D uncertain. Per germline, CDR1 SEHNR and CDR2 FQNEAQ (reference sequence). V lost 8 bases to trimming and J lost 6 bases, with 14 bases between them. CDR3 length equals 12 residues. The CDR3 sequence: CASYFGPGEQYF. In DNA form, the CDR3 reads TGTGCCAGCTACTTCGGGCCCGGCGAGCAGTACTTC.

This clonotype was picked up many times. This chain links TRBV29-1 with TRBJ1-2, with a weak D call TRBD1 (5 bases). The CDR3 is 9 residues long. Germline V gives CDR1 SQVTM, CDR2 ANQGSEA. The V and J ends lost 6 bases and 6 bases respectively, with 5 bases between them. CDR3 region: CSVGDGYTF. Here the CDR3 DNA reads TGCAGCGTGGGGGATGGCTACACCTTC. The variable domain in full, completed from reference TRBV29-1 and TRBJ1-2, reads SAVISQKPSRDICQRGTSLTIQCQVDSQVTMMFWYRQQPGQSLTLIATANQGSEATYESGFVIDKFPISRPNLTFSTLTVSNMSPEDSSIYLCSVGDGYTFGSGTRLTVV.

This clonotype was observed a few times. The genes are TRBV6-5 and TRBJ2-3, with 8 bases aligning to TRBD2. The J segment lost 7 bases and the V segment lost 0 bases, leaving 9 bases of the junction unmatched. Germline CDR1 MNHEY, CDR2 SVGAGI. CDR3 size: 16 residues. CDR3 coding DNA: TGTGCCAGCAGTTACTCGATAACGGGGGGGCCCAATACGCAGTATTTT. The encoded protein is CASSYSITGGPNTQYF.

This clonotype came up a few times. CDR3 sequence: CASSQDVAASANYNEQFF. The CDR3 DNA follows: TGTGCCAGCAGCCAAGATGTCGCGGCTAGCGCGAACTACAATGAGCAGTTCTTC. The chain has TRBV4-2 and TRBJ2-1; D is perhaps TRBD2 (6 bases). The CDR3 loop spans 18 amino acids. V dropped 0 bases and J dropped 3 bases, with 18 bases sitting between them. Germline loops: CDR1 LGHNA, CDR2 YNFKEQ.

This clonotype was observed a handful of times. The chain is built from TRBV6-5 and TRBJ2-7; 8 positions match TRBD1. Germline-derived CDR1 and CDR2 are MNHEY and SVGAGI. V gave up 2 bases and J gave up 6 bases; unmatched junction bases: 9. The CDR3 contains 15 residues. CDR3 nucleotide sequence: TGTGCCAGCAGTTACCCTAAGATCGACAGGGGCGAGCAGTACTTC. Protein product: CASSYPKIDRGEQYF.

This chain joins TRBV4-3 and TRBJ2-3; TRBD1 might be the D (5 bases). Germline V CDR1 and CDR2: LGHNA, YSLEER. V gave up 0 bases and J gave up 1 base, with 11 bases separating them. CDR3 length equals 16 residues. The CDR3 DNA reads TGCGCCAGCAGCCAAGATCCAGGGCCCGGCACAGATACGCAGTATTTT. This translates into CASSQDPGPGTDTQYF.

This clonotype was observed a few times. The chain has TRBV9 and TRBJ1-5; tentatively, D is TRBD1 (5 bases). Germline CDR1 reads SGDLS; CDR2 reads YYNGEE. This CDR3 is 15 amino acids long. V lost 3 bases, J lost 4 bases, and 14 bases lay in between. For the CDR3, the DNA is TGTGCCAGCAGCGATGGGACCAACTCAAATCAGCCCCAGCATTTT. Amino acids: CASSDGTNSNQPQHF.

This clonotype was recorded a few times. The V gene is TRBV7-9, the J gene TRBJ2-3, with TRBD1 identical over 7 bases. V was clipped by 5 bases and J by 0 bases; unmatched bases: 5. There are 15 residues in the CDR3. Germline CDR1 reads SEHNR; CDR2 reads FQNEAQ (reference sequence). In DNA, the CDR3 is TGTGCCAGCAGCCCGACAGGGATAAGCACAGATACGCAGTATTTT. This sequence encodes CASSPTGISTDTQYF.